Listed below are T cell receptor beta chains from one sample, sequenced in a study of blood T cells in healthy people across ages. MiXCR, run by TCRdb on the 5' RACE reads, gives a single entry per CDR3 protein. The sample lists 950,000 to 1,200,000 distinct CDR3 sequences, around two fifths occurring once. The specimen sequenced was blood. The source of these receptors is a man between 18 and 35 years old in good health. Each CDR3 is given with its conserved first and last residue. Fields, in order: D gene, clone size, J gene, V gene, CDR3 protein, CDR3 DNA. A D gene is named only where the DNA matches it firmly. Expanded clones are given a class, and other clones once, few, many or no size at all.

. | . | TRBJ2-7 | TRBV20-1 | CSAGELTGIEQYF | TGCAGTGCTGGGGAATTGACCGGGATCGAGCAGTACTTC
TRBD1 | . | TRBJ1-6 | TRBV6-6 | CASSPGGENLHF | TGTGCCAGCAGCCCAGGGGGCGAGAACCTCCACTTT
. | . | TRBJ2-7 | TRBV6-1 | CASSVRGREPSEQYF | TGTGCCAGCAGTGTTCGGGGGCGCGAGCCTTCCGAGCAGTACTTC
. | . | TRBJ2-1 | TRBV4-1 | CASSQVSTNYNEQFF | TGCGCCAGCAGCCAAGTCTCTACCAACTACAATGAGCAGTTCTTC
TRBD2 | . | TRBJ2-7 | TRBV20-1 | CSARGEGSHSYEQYF | TGCAGTGCTAGAGGGGAGGGATCCCACTCCTACGAGCAGTACTTC
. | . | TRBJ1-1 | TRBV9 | CASSPTLEPNTEAFF | TGTGCCAGCAGCCCTACCCTTGAACCAAACACTGAAGCTTTCTTT
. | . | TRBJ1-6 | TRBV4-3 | CASSLDQDSPPHF | TGCGCCAGCAGCTTAGACCAAGATTCACCCCCCCACTTT
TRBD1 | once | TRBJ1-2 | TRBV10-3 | CAVSDSGGHYGYTF | TGTGCCGTCAGTGACTCAGGGGGCCACTATGGCTACACCTTC
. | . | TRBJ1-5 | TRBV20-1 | CSAQYSAVQPQHF | TGCAGTGCTCAGTATTCAGCAGTTCAGCCCCAGCATTTT
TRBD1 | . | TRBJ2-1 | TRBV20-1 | CSADGQGARSSYNEQFF | TGCAGTGCAGATGGACAGGGGGCGAGGAGTTCCTACAATGAGCAGTTCTTC
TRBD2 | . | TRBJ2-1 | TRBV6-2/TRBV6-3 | CASSASRTSGSSYNEQFF | TGTGCCAGCAGTGCCTCCAGGACTAGCGGCAGTTCCTACAATGAGCAGTTCTTC
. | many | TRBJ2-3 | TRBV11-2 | CASSLVGLAGPRPYF | TGTGCCAGCAGCTTAGTTGGGTTGGCGGGACCTCGTCCGTATTTT
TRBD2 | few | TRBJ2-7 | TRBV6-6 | CASTLTSGGYEQYF | TGTGCCAGCACCTTAACTAGCGGGGGGTATGAGCAGTACTTC
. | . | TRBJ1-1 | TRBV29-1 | CSVARPGTPRAFF | TGCAGCGTTGCTCGCCCCGGGACCCCAAGGGCTTTCTTT
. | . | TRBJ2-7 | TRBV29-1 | CSVEVVAMGGLRYEQYF | TGCAGCGTTGAAGTCGTTGCTATGGGGGGCTTACGGTACGAGCAGTACTTC
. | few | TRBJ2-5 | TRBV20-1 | CSARLGGASGEQYF | TGCAGTGCTAGATTAGGGGGTGCCTCTGGGGAGCAGTACTTC
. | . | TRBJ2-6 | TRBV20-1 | CSARDGTGANVLTF | TGCAGTGCTAGAGACGGGACTGGGGCCAACGTCCTGACTTTC
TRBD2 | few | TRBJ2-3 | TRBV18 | CASLTGLAGTTDTQYF | TGTGCCAGCCTCACGGGACTAGCGGGGACGACAGATACGCAGTATTTT
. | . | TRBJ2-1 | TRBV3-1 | CASSQDPRLYNEQFF | TGTGCCAGCAGCCAAGATCCTCGTCTCTACAATGAGCAGTTCTTC
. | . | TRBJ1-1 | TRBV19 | CASSGDPLSGTEAFF | TGTGCCAGTAGCGGCGATCCTTTGAGCGGCACTGAAGCTTTCTTT
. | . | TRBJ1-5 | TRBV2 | CASSEANSNQPQHF | TGTGCCAGCAGTGAGGCAAATAGCAATCAGCCCCAGCATTTT
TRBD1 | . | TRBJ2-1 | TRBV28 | CACSFMDRGGNEQFF | TGTGCCTGCAGCTTCATGGACAGGGGGGGAAATGAGCAGTTCTTC
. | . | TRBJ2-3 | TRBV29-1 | CSVGDGADTQYF | TGCAGCGTTGGGGACGGCGCAGATACGCAGTATTTT
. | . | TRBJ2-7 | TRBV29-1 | CSVSGAYNEQYF | TGCAGCGTATCGGGGGCCTACAATGAGCAGTACTTC
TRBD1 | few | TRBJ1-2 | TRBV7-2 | CASSLEGTASYNYGYTF | TGTGCCAGCAGCTTAGAAGGGACAGCGAGCTACAACTATGGCTACACCTTC